A single sample gave rise to the 11 T cell receptor beta chains below, sequenced in a study of a mutant IDH1 vaccine in newly diagnosed glioma. These receptors have no known antigen. Sequencing was performed with immunoSEQ multiplex PCR; in TCRdb, only in-frame clones are kept and a portion is missing. The profile shows around 52,000 clones, 75% to 85% of them singletons. Indicated time point: week 35, safety follow-up. The study gave 300 ug of mutant IDH1 20-mer peptide per vaccine dose, with topical imiquimod. The input for sequencing was PBMCs, taken from a glioma patient whose treatment included an IDH1 peptide vaccine. Source of these receptors: a man aged 40-49 years with glioma.

In its sample, this clone was seen once. V gene TRBV7-8 combines with J gene TRBJ2-1; 11 bases are shared with TRBD2. The length of the CDR3 is 17 residues. The germline CDR1 and CDR2 sequences are SGHVS and FQNEAQ. Trimming at V came to 5 bases and at J to 4 bases, leaving 10 bases not matched to a gene. CDR3 DNA sequence: TGTGCCAGCAGCCACCGAGCTAGCGGGGGGCAGTACAATGAGCAGTTCTTC. This sequence encodes CASSHRASGGQYNEQFF.

The V gene is TRBV19, the J gene TRBJ1-3; D gene uncertain. The CDR3 runs to 15 residues. Germline V CDR1 and CDR2: LNHDA, SQIVND (reference sequence). Trimming pared 2 bases from V and 0 bases from J, leaving 8 bases between. Written as DNA, the CDR3 is TGTGCCAGTAGTATACTACCAGGCTCTGGAAACACCATATATTTT. It is translated as CASSILPGSGNTIYF.

This chain connects TRBV9 to TRBJ2-2, with 8 positions matching TRBD1. J lost 2 bases, V lost 10 bases, and 10 bases had no gene match. Germline CDR1 and CDR2: SGDLS and YYNGEE. This CDR3 spans 15 amino acids. The CDR3 bases are TGTGCCGTTCAGAAGGGACAGGAAAACACCGGGGAGCTGTTTTTT. This translates into CAVQKGQENTGELFF.

The V call is TRBV5-6, the J call TRBJ1-2; D remains ambiguous. Per the germline V gene, CDR1 is SGHDT and CDR2 is YYEEEE. Trimming stripped 4 bases from V and 0 bases from J, with 10 bases between. The CDR3 totals 14 residues. The CDR3 reads CASSLEGANYGYTF. CDR3 DNA sequence: TGTGCCAGCAGCCTAGAAGGAGCTAACTATGGCTACACCTTC.

The chain joins TRBV27 to TRBJ1-4, with 8 bases aligning to TRBD1. This CDR3 has 16 amino acids. CDR1 MNHEY and CDR2 SMNVEV come from the germline V gene (reference sequence). V was pared by 7 bases and J by 8 bases, with 15 bases of the junction left unmatched. CDR3 loop: CASTKRTGTCDEKLFF. For the CDR3, the DNA is TGTGCCAGCACCAAGAGGACAGGGACGTGCGACGAAAAACTGTTTTTT.

This clone was seen a few times. The rearrangement joins TRBV6-6 to TRBJ2-7; 9 bases fit TRBD2. Per the germline V gene, CDR1 is MNHNY and CDR2 is SVGAGI (reference sequence). The CDR3 runs 15 residues. V gave up 1 base and J gave up 5 bases; unmatched junction bases: 6. The CDR3 sequence is CASSYYSGRRNEQYF. The CDR3 DNA follows: TGTGCCAGCAGTTACTATAGCGGGAGAAGGAACGAGCAGTACTTC.

This sequence joins TRBV6-1 and TRBJ1-2; maybe TRBD1 (6 bases). The CDR3 covers 14 residues. Germline CDR1 and CDR2: MNHNS and SASEGT. The V end lost 9 bases, the J end lost 4 bases, and 18 bases lay between the germline ends. In nucleotides, the CDR3 is TGTGCCAGTCGAACGGGGGGCGCATTCTATGGCTACACCTTC. Its protein product is CASRTGGAFYGYTF.

This clone was seen a handful of times. This chain connects TRBV18 to TRBJ1-5, with a weak D call TRBD1 (6 bases). With 6 bases removed from V and 7 bases from J, the gap between germline ends came to 22 bases. The CDR3 is 16 residues long. Per germline, CDR1 KGHSH and CDR2 LQKENI. Here the CDR3 DNA reads TGTGCCAGCTCCCCTGGCTTAGCAGGGGTTGAGCAGCCCCAGCATTTT. Its translation is CASSPGLAGVEQPQHF.

The V and J genes are TRBV5-1 and TRBJ2-7; D possibly corresponds to TRBD2 (7 bases). The CDR3 is 13 residues long. Trimming left V 9 bases short and J 3 bases short, with 16 bases between. The V gene's germline CDR1 is SGHRS and CDR2 YFSETQ. The CDR3 reads CATSKGEGYEQYF. Here the CDR3 DNA reads TGCGCCACCTCGAAGGGGGAGGGCTACGAGCAGTACTTC.

This clone was seen more than once but under ten times. V is TRBV2 and J is TRBJ1-1, with D uncertain. From germline, CDR1 is SNHLY and CDR2 FYNNEI. The CDR3 is made up of 14 amino acids. With 4 bases removed from V and 1 base from J, the gap between germline ends came to 10 bases. In DNA form, the CDR3 reads TGTGCCAGCAGTGTGGGAGGGAGGAACACTGAAGCTTTCTTT. Its translation: CASSVGGRNTEAFF. Full variable domain (remainder filled in from reference TRBV2 and TRBJ1-1): EPEVTQTPSHQVTQMGQEVILRCVPISNHLYFYWYRQILGQKVEFLVSFYNNEISEKSEIFDDQFSVERPDGSNFTLKIRSTKLEDSAMYFCASSVGGRNTEAFFGQGTRLTVV.

The chain uses TRBV6-1 and TRBJ2-3, with D possibly matching TRBD2 (6 bases). V lost 4 bases and J 2 bases, leaving 22 bases between the germline ends. The CDR3 is 18 residues long. Germline V gene data show CDR1 as MNHNS and CDR2 as SASEGT. Written as DNA, the CDR3 is TGTGCCAGCAGTGGACTCTTGAGGACGGGGGACCCCACAGATACGCAGTATTTT. This codes for CASSGLLRTGDPTDTQYF.